This T cell receptor beta chain was observed in a study of T cell responses to AZD1222 COVID-19 vaccine. Study-wide results and limits: As reported, nearly half of all spike-specific TCRs target variant regions that are unmutated. Baseline seropositivity characterized only a handful of AZD1222 recipients. Donors, mostly white British, included more females; clonal diversity was possibly underestimated.

Sequencing used immunoSEQ multiplex PCR; TCRdb keeps in-frame clones, though not all of them. This sample carries some 83,000 clones, 86% of them seen once, and the ten largest clones take 8.7%. The CDR3 has 14 amino acids. In germline, CDR1 is ENHRY, CDR2 SYGVKD. The V end was cut by 4 bases, the J end by 5 bases, with 15 bases between. Note on this clone: What it recognizes is unknown.

The material sequenced was peripheral blood, taken on day 0 of AZD1222 vaccination. The chain carries TRBV10-3 and TRBJ2-7; D uncertain. This sequence was found in an adult in good health. CDR3 region: CAISVKALLDEQYF. CDR3 nucleotides: TGTGCCATCAGTGTGAAGGCCCTTTTGGACGAGCAGTACTTC.